This T cell receptor beta chain was captured in a study of blood T cell repertoires in COVID-19. Generated by immunoSEQ multiplex PCR, the TCRdb table keeps only in-frame clones and is missing some. The table lists over 65,000 clones, approximately 79% of them singletons, with about 16% in the top ten. Unmatched junction bases numbered 6, after V lost 4 bases and J lost 4 bases. This CDR3 spans 14 amino acids. CDR1 is SGHDT, CDR2 YYEEEE, per germline. The chain combines TRBV5-6 with TRBJ2-3, with 7 bases matching TRBD2. Sequencing was done on a sample of peripheral blood. The receptor was derived from an elderly man with active COVID-19. The CDR3 spells CASSLGGPADTQYF. CDR3 DNA sequence: TGTGCCAGCAGCCTGGGAGGGCCGGCAGATACGCAGTATTTT.